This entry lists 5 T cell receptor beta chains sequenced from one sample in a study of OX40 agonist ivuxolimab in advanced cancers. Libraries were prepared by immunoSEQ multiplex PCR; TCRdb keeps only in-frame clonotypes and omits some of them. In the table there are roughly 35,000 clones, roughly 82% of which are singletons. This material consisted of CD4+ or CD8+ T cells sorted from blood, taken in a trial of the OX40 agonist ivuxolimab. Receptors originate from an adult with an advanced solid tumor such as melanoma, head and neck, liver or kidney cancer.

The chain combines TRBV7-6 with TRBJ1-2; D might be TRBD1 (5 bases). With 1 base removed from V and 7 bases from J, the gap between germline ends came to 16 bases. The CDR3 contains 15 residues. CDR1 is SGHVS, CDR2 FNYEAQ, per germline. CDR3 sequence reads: CASSLVGQGLGGYTF. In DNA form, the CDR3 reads TGTGCCAGCAGCTTAGTTGGGCAGGGCTTGGGTGGCTACACCTTC.

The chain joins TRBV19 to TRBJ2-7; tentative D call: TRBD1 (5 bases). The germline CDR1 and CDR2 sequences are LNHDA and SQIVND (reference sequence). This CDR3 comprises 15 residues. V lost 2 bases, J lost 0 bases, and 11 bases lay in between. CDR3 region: CASSIRGTSSYEQYF. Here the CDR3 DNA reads TGTGCCAGTAGTATAAGGGGAACGAGCTCCTACGAGCAGTACTTC.

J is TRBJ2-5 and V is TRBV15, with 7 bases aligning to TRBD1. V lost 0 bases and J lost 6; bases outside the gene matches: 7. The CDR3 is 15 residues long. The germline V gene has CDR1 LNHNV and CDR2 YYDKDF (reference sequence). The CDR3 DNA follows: TGTGCCACCAGCAGAGATAGGACAGGCACACAGACCCAGTACTTC. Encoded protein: CATSRDRTGTQTQYF.

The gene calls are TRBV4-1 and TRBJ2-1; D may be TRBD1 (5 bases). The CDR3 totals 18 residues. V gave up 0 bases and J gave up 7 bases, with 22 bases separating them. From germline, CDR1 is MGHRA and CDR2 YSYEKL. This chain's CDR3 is CASSQDFRGYSGYNEQFF. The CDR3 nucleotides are TGCGCCAGCAGCCAAGATTTTAGGGGCTACTCTGGGTATAATGAGCAGTTCTTC.

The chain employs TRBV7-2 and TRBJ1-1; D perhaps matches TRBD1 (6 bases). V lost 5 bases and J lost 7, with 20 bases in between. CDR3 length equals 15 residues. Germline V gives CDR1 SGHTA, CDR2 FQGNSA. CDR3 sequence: CASSLPVDRYNEAFF. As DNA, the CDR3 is TGTGCCAGCAGCCTCCCCGTGGACAGATATAATGAAGCTTTCTTT.